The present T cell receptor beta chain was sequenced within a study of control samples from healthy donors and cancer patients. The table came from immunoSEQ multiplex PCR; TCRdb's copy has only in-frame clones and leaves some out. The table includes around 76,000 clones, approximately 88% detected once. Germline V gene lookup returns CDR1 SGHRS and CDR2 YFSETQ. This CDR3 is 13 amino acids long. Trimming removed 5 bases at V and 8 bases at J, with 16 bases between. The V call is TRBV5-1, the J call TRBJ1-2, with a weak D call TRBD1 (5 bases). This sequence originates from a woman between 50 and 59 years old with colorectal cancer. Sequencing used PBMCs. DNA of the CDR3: TGCGCCAGCAGACCGCCAAGGGGCGAGGGCTACACCTTC. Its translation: CASRPPRGEGYTF.